These 11 T cell receptor beta chains were sequenced from one sample in a study of blood T cell repertoires in COVID-19. Assay used: immunoSEQ multiplex PCR; TCRdb lists only in-frame clones, some missing. The top ten clones hold roughly 8% of a sample with 70,000 to 90,000 clones, roughly 83% of them seen once. The sample consisted of peripheral blood. The source of these receptors is a man between 50 and 59 years old with active COVID-19.

The chain couples TRBV5-1 to TRBJ1-3; maybe TRBD1 (5 bases). The CDR3 loop spans 15 amino acids. CDR1 and CDR2 (germline): SGHRS, YFSETQ. V dropped 4 bases and J dropped 3 bases, with 14 bases sitting between them. The chain's CDR3 is CASSPASGNGNTIYF. The CDR3 DNA follows: TGCGCCAGCAGCCCCGCGTCAGGGAATGGAAACACCATATATTTT.

This chain uses TRBV7-9 with TRBJ1-1; the D is unclear. The CDR3 runs to 14 residues. V was cut by 2 bases and J by 1 base, with 8 bases left in between. CDR1 is SEHNR and CDR2 is FQNEAQ in the germline V gene (reference sequence). The CDR3 here is CASSLIGQNTEAFF. In nucleotides, the CDR3 is TGTGCCAGCAGCTTAATCGGTCAGAACACTGAAGCTTTCTTT.

The chain recombines TRBV13 with TRBJ1-1, with D hard to call. V was pared by 0 bases and J by 3 bases, with 8 bases between. The CDR3 extends over 14 amino acids. Germline-derived CDR1 and CDR2 are PRHDT and FYEKMQ (reference sequence). The CDR3 sequence: CASSLGRSYTEAFF. For the CDR3, the DNA is TGTGCCAGCAGCTTAGGTCGCAGTTACACTGAAGCTTTCTTT.

This chain links TRBV19 with TRBJ1-1; the match to TRBD1 covers 9 bases. After removal of 5 bases from V and 3 bases from J, the junction contained 10 bases not matched to a gene. Germline V gives CDR1 LNHDA, CDR2 SQIVND (reference sequence). The CDR3 sequence is 16 residues long. CDR3 region: CASSPGTGTGYTEAFF. CDR3 bases: TGTGCCAGTAGTCCTGGGACAGGGACGGGCTACACTGAAGCTTTCTTT.

The chain employs TRBV7-6 and TRBJ1-1, with D uncertain. Germline lookup yields CDR1 SGHVS and CDR2 FNYEAQ. CDR3 size: 14 residues. Trimming removed 5 bases at V and 4 bases at J, with 14 bases between. Here the CDR3 reads CASSPFLGGTEAFF. As DNA, the CDR3 is TGTGCCAGCAGCCCGTTCTTAGGAGGCACTGAAGCTTTCTTT.

The chain has TRBV18 and TRBJ1-1; D is perhaps TRBD1 (5 bases). Germline CDR1 reads KGHSH; CDR2 reads LQKENI. The CDR3 runs 17 residues. V lost 3 bases and J 4 bases, leaving 21 bases between the germline ends. CDR3 in amino acids: CASSPPTGGAWITEAFF. CDR3 bases: TGTGCCAGCTCACCGCCTACCGGAGGGGCTTGGATCACTGAAGCTTTCTTT.

This clone came up once. The chain carries TRBV7-3 and TRBJ1-2; a weak D match, TRBD1 (5 bases). The CDR3 contains 14 residues. The V gene lost 1 base and the J gene lost 8 bases, with 14 bases spanning the gap. Germline CDR1 reads SGHTA; CDR2 reads FQGTGA. CDR3 residues: CASSLRGGEGGYTF. CDR3 DNA: TGTGCCAGCAGCTTAAGAGGAGGGGAAGGCGGCTACACCTTC. The whole variable domain, remainder taken from reference TRBV7-3 and TRBJ1-2, is GAGVSQTPSNKVTEKGKYVELRCDPISGHTALYWYRQSLGQGPEFLIYFQGTGAADDSGLPNDRFFAVRPEGSVSTLKIQRTERGDSAVYLCASSLRGGEGGYTFGSGTRLTVV.

The chain links TRBV7-9 to TRBJ2-3, with 15 nucleotides matching TRBD2. This CDR3 is built from 17 residues. Germline CDR1 reads SEHNR; CDR2 reads FQNEAQ (reference sequence). J gave up 3 bases and V 4 bases, and 5 bases lay outside the gene matches. CDR3: CASSSGGTSGRTDTQYF. As DNA, the CDR3 is TGTGCCAGCAGCTCCGGGGGGACTAGCGGGAGGACAGATACGCAGTATTTT.

The V and J genes are TRBV28 and TRBJ2-1; D uncertain. Germline values: CDR1 MDHEN, CDR2 SYDVKM. V was cut by 2 bases and J by 6 bases, with 8 bases left in between. The CDR3 covers 13 residues. The CDR3 nucleotides are TGTGCCAGCAGTTTAGTCGTCCCCAATGAGCAGTTCTTC. Translating it yields CASSLVVPNEQFF.

This clone was observed a handful of times. This chain uses TRBV6-6 with TRBJ2-7; D is ambiguous. The CDR3 contains 16 residues. With 2 bases removed from V and 0 bases from J, the gap between germline ends came to 14 bases. Looked up from germline, CDR1 is MNHNY and CDR2 is SVGAGI (reference sequence). This CDR3 is CASSYPPRSSSYEQYF. CDR3 sequence (DNA): TGTGCCAGCAGTTACCCCCCGAGGTCTAGCTCCTACGAGCAGTACTTC.

This clone was found once. The V gene is TRBV10-2, the J gene TRBJ1-2; weak D call: TRBD1 (6 bases). V lost 2 bases and J 6 bases, leaving 10 bases between the germline ends. The CDR3 is 13 residues long. Germline V gene sequence: CDR1 WSHSY, CDR2 SAAADI. The CDR3 DNA sequence: TGCGCCAGCAGTGAGACTTACAGGGATGGCTACACCTTC. Translated, it gives CASSETYRDGYTF.